What follows are 11 T cell receptor beta chains derived from one specimen sequenced in a study of radiotherapy plus CTLA-4 blockade in lung cancer. The table came from immunoSEQ multiplex PCR; TCRdb's copy has only in-frame clones and leaves some out. The sample yields more than 90,000 clones, about 80% seen once. The source material was peripheral blood, sampled from a patient treated with radiotherapy plus ipilimumab. Source of these receptors: a human donor with non-small cell lung cancer that progressed on radiotherapy plus ipilimumab. Some clones in this sample may be carry-over from other donors' samples.

The chain combines TRBV6-1 with TRBJ1-5, with D perhaps matching TRBD1 (6 bases). The V end was cut by 2 bases, the J end by 4 bases, with 15 bases between. Germline assignment: CDR1 MNHNS and CDR2 SASEGT. This CDR3 is 16 amino acids long. CDR3 nucleotides: TGTGCCAGCAGTGAACTTGTTGGGACACCGAATCAGCCCCAGCATTTT. It codes for CASSELVGTPNQPQHF.

The genes are TRBV15 and TRBJ2-5, with 11 nucleotides matching TRBD2. Trimming removed 1 base from V and 1 base from J; junction bases left unmatched: 11. The CDR3 totals 19 residues. Per the germline V gene, CDR1 is LNHNV and CDR2 is YYDKDF (reference sequence). CDR3 sequence: CATSRVPLAGGGPQETQYF. In nucleotides, the CDR3 is TGTGCCACCAGCAGAGTTCCCCTAGCGGGGGGCGGTCCCCAAGAGACCCAGTACTTC. The whole variable domain, remainder taken from reference TRBV15 and TRBJ2-5, is DAMVIQNPRYQVTQFGKPVTLSCSQTLNHNVMYWYQQKSSQAPKLLFHYYDKDFNNEADTPDNFQSRRPNTSFCFLDIRSPGLGDTAMYLCATSRVPLAGGGPQETQYFGPGTRLLVL.

This clone was seen just once. The rearrangement uses TRBV7-9 and TRBJ1-2, with D hard to call. The germline V gene has CDR1 SEHNR and CDR2 FQNEAQ (reference sequence). V was pared by 3 bases and J by 8 bases, with 10 bases between. CDR3 size: 12 residues. CDR3 region: CASSLMDFGYTF. The CDR3 DNA follows: TGTGCCAGCAGCTTGATGGATTTCGGCTACACCTTC.

The chain employs TRBV6-5 and TRBJ1-6; 7 bases align to TRBD1. Per the germline V gene, CDR1 is MNHEY and CDR2 is SVGAGI. The CDR3 length is 14 residues. With 5 bases clipped from V and 15 bases from J, the junction kept 13 bases outside the gene matches. DNA of the CDR3: TGTGCCAGCAGTGACAGGGCCAGTAGACGGGGCCTCCACTTT. It yields the protein CASSDRASRRGLHF.

This clone has a handful of counts. V gene TRBV6-5 combines with J gene TRBJ1-5; no definite D call. Germline V gene sequence: CDR1 MNHEY, CDR2 SVGAGI. V was clipped by 10 bases and J by 1 base, with 17 bases between them. This CDR3 has 15 residues. The CDR3 region is CATSDGSRSNQPQHF. CDR3 in DNA: TGTGCCACCTCGGACGGCTCTAGGAGCAATCAGCCCCAGCATTTT.

V gene TRBV5-1 combines with J gene TRBJ2-3; D is perhaps TRBD1 (6 bases). CDR3 size: 14 residues. Germline V lookup: CDR1 SGHRS, CDR2 YFSETQ. The V and J ends lost 2 bases and 3 bases respectively, with 10 bases between them. The CDR3 here is CASSLQGGTDTQYF. CDR3 coding DNA: TGCGCCAGCAGCTTACAGGGTGGGACAGATACGCAGTATTTT. Filled out from reference TRBV5-1 and TRBJ2-3, the complete variable domain reads KAGVTQTPRYLIKTRGQQVTLSCSPISGHRSVSWYQQTPGQGLQFLFEYFSETQRNKGNFPGRFSGRQFSNSRSEMNVSTLELGDSALYLCASSLQGGTDTQYFGPGTRLTVL.

J is TRBJ2-2 and V is TRBV7-2, with 7 bases lining up with TRBD1. In germline, CDR1 is SGHTA, CDR2 FQGNSA. J was trimmed by 6 bases and V by 5 bases; bases with no gene match: 6. The length of the CDR3 is 14 residues. The CDR3 DNA is TGTGCCAGCAGCCGGGGACAGCAGTCCGGGGAGCTGTTTTTT. The encoded protein is CASSRGQQSGELFF.

The chain links TRBV5-1 to TRBJ2-5, with a tentative D call TRBD1 (5 bases). This CDR3 contains 15 residues. Germline CDR1 SGHRS, CDR2 YFSETQ. Between the trimmed V and J ends, which lost 4 bases and 4 bases, there was a span of 17 bases. The CDR3 sequence is CASSHAPTRGETQYF. The CDR3 nucleotides read TGCGCCAGCAGCCACGCACCGACAAGGGGAGAGACCCAGTACTTC.

This clone was seen just once. The gene calls are TRBV7-2 and TRBJ1-2, with 9 bases fitting TRBD1. The CDR3 is 15 amino acids. Germline V gene lookup returns CDR1 SGHTA and CDR2 FQGNSA. The ends lost 2 bases at V and 8 bases at J; junction bases unmatched: 9. The CDR3 bases are TGTGCCAGCAGCTTACAGGATGACAGGGGGATCGGCTACACCTTC. Residues: CASSLQDDRGIGYTF. Full variable domain (rest looked up from reference TRBV7-2 and TRBJ1-2): GAGVSQSPSNKVTEKGKDVELRCDPISGHTALYWYRQSLGQGLEFLIYFQGNSAPDKSGLPSDRFSAERTGGSVSTLTIQRTQQEDSAVYLCASSLQDDRGIGYTFGSGTRLTVV.

This clone came up a few times. The rearrangement uses TRBV28 and TRBJ1-2; D uncertain. There are 13 residues in the CDR3. V lost 1 base to trimming and J lost 1 base, with 4 bases between them. Germline V CDR1 and CDR2: MDHEN, SYDVKM. The chain's CDR3 is CASSLYLNYGYTF. The CDR3 coding sequence is TGTGCCAGCAGTTTATATCTTAACTATGGCTACACCTTC.

The chain employs TRBV7-3 and TRBJ1-2; D is possibly TRBD1 (5 bases). Germline CDR1 and CDR2: SGHTA and FQGTGA. V was pared by 0 bases and J by 7 bases, with 12 bases between. The CDR3 is made up of 14 amino acids. CDR3 sequence reads: CASSLTGGEPGYTF. CDR3 nucleotide sequence: TGTGCCAGCAGCTTAACCGGAGGGGAGCCTGGCTACACCTTC.